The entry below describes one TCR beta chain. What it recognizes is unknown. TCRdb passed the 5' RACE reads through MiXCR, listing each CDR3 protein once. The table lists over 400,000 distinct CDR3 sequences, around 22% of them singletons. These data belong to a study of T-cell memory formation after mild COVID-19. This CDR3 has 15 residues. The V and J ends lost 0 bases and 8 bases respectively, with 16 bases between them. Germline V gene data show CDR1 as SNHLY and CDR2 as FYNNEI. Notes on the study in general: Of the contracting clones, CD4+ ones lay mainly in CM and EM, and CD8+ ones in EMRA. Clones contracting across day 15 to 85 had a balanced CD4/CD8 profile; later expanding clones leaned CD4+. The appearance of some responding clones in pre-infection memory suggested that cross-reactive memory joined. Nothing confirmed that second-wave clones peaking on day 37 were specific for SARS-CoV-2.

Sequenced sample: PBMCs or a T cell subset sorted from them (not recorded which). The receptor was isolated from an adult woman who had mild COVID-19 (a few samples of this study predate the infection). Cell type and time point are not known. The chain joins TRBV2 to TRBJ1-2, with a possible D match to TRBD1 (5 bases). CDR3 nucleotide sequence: TGTGCCAGCAGTGAAGCAAGTCGGGGCCCACGGGGCTACACCTTC. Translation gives CASSEASRGPRGYTF.